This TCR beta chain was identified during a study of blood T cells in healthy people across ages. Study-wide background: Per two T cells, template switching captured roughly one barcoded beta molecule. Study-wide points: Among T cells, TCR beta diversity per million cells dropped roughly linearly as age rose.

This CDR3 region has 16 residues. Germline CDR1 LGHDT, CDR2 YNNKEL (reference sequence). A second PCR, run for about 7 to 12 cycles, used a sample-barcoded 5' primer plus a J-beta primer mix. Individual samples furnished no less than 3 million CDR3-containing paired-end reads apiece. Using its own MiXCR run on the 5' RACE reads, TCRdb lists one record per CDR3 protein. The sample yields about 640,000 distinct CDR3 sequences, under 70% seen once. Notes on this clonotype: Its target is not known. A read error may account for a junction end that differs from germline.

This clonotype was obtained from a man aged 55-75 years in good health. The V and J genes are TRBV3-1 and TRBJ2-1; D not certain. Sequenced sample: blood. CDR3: CASSQDMGIGDNKQFF. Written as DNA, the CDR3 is TGTGCCAGCAGCCAAGATATGGGTATTGGTGACAATAAGCAGTTCTTC.